This record looks at one T cell receptor beta chain sequence and its context. Its antigen is as yet unknown. The data are from a study of cytomegalovirus exposure and HLA in healthy donors. Overall study findings and caveats: Analysis was performed later, and it showed HLA-associated TCR beta chains to be more clonally expanded than equally common others.

Germline values: CDR1 SNHLY, CDR2 FYNNEI. The CDR3 runs to 15 residues. The J segment lost 3 bases and the V segment lost 6 bases, leaving 8 bases of the junction unmatched. PCR used 60 Vbeta primers and 13 Jbeta primers. Method: immunoSEQ multiplex PCR; TCRdb's copy keeps in-frame clones and lacks some. The repertoire holds around 200,000 clones, 75% to 90% seen once, with 0.25% to 0.4% in the top ten. The sample was PBMCs. V gene TRBV2 combines with J gene TRBJ2-7, with TRBD1 matching 10 bases. The origin of this receptor is a woman under 40 in good health and CMV-seronegative. The CDR3 nucleotides read TGTGCCAGCAGGGCCGGGACAGGGGTAATCTACGAGCAGTACTTC. As protein: CASRAGTGVIYEQYF.